Listed here is a single T cell receptor (beta chain). The method was immunoSEQ multiplex PCR; TCRdb's version includes in-frame clones alone and lacks a portion of them. Of over 55,000 clones detected, 80% to 95% appear once; the ten largest clones hold approximately 0.95%. The V and J ends lost 0 bases and 3 bases respectively, with 6 bases between them. Looked up from germline, CDR1 is SGDLS and CDR2 is YYNGEE. This CDR3 contains 13 residues. These data are taken from a study of control samples from healthy donors and cancer patients. The origin of this receptor is a man aged 25-40 years with colorectal cancer. The sequencing input was PBMCs. The chain couples TRBV9 to TRBJ1-1, with D unclear. CDR3 DNA sequence: TGTGCCAGCAGCGTAGAATATTACACTGAAGCTTTCTTT. As protein: CASSVEYYTEAFF. Drawing the rest from reference TRBV9 and TRBJ1-1, the complete variable domain is DSGVTQTPKHLITATGQRVTLRCSPRSGDLSVYWYQQSLDQGLQFLIQYYNGEERAKGNILERFSAQQFPDLHSELNLSSLELGDSALYFCASSVEYYTEAFFGQGTRLTVV.